These T cell receptor beta chains were read from a single sample in a study of cytomegalovirus exposure and HLA in healthy donors. Here immunoSEQ multiplex PCR was the method, and the copy in TCRdb shows in-frame clones only, minus some. The sample has 150,000 to 200,000 clones; more than 70% are singletons. Material for sequencing was PBMCs. These receptors were collected from a man between 18 and 29 years old in good health and CMV-seronegative. CDR3s leave out the opening cysteine and the closing phenylalanine or tryptophan.

length: 15; J: TRBJ1-3; V: TRBV18; CDR3: ASSPDSLSVSGNTIY
length: 14; J: TRBJ1-1; V: TRBV7-8; CDR3: ASNDLGRGWDTEAF
length: 12; J: TRBJ2-3; V: TRBV5-5; CDR3: ASRSPSLTDTQY
length: 12; J: TRBJ2-3; V: TRBV29-1; CDR3: SVEGGTKTDTQY
length: 14; J: TRBJ2-1; V: TRBV5-4; CDR3: ASSLGTSGVYNEQF
length: 13; J: TRBJ1-5; V: TRBV27; CDR3: ASSSGQGSNQPQH
length: 13; J: TRBJ2-7; V: TRBV28; CDR3: ASSSGQGTYYEQY
length: 13; J: TRBJ1-1; V: TRBV6-5; CDR3: ASSPLTGRNTEAF
length: 11; J: TRBJ1-1; V: TRBV5-1; CDR3: ASSQTWNTEAF
length: 11; J: TRBJ2-2; V: TRBV6-5; CDR3: ASSYWSTGELF
length: 14; J: TRBJ2-5; V: TRBV2; CDR3: ASSEQTGGLAETQY
length: 12; J: TRBJ2-7; V: TRBV27; CDR3: ASSSTGQGLQQY
length: 11; J: TRBJ2-7; V: TRBV28; CDR3: ASSSAGYHEQY
length: 12; J: TRBJ1-2; V: TRBV19; CDR3: ASSIQGSDYGYT
length: 13; J: TRBJ2-3; V: TRBV7-9; CDR3: ASSLFSTVTDTQY
length: 14; J: TRBJ1-1; V: TRBV4-3; CDR3: ASSRKSGTVDTEAF
length: 17; J: TRBJ1-3; V: TRBV11-2; CDR3: ASSFRGPGQGNSGNTIY
length: 13; J: TRBJ1-5; V: TRBV18; CDR3: ASHPDRARGQPQH
length: 13; J: TRBJ2-2; V: TRBV30; CDR3: AWSVPHTNTGELF
length: 10; J: TRBJ1-4; V: TRBV4-1; CDR3: ASSQESEKLF
length: 11; J: TRBJ2-2; V: TRBV28; CDR3: ARRTGNTGELF
length: 10; J: TRBJ2-3; V: TRBV5-1; CDR3: ASRLGANTQY
length: 7; J: TRBJ2-5; V: TRBV23-1; CDR3: ASTETQY
length: 14; J: TRBJ1-2; V: TRBV7-2; CDR3: ASSQKRIQGGNGYT
length: 14; J: TRBJ1-5; V: TRBV28; CDR3: ASSWGSPGGHQPQH
length: 13; J: TRBJ1-2; V: TRBV13; CDR3: ASSLMGAEDYGYT
length: 11; J: TRBJ1-5; V: TRBV10-2; CDR3: ASRDRSNQPQH
length: 10; J: TRBJ1-3; V: TRBV6-5; CDR3: ASSTPGNTIY
length: 13; J: TRBJ1-1; V: TRBV27; CDR3: ASSLRTGDNTEAF
length: 14; J: TRBJ2-3; V: TRBV7-9; CDR3: ASSLIGGQDTDTQY
length: 10; J: TRBJ1-6; V: TRBV6-5; CDR3: ASGQGNSPLH
length: 11; J: TRBJ2-5; V: TRBV19; CDR3: ASNAGGPGTQY
length: 14; J: TRBJ2-1; V: TRBV4-3; CDR3: ASSQGGRGLYNEQF
length: 11; J: TRBJ1-2; V: TRBV19; CDR3: ASSPAAGQGYT
length: 14; J: TRBJ2-3; V: TRBV6-5; CDR3: ASSYSTSGGTDTQY
length: 13; J: TRBJ2-1; V: TRBV4-2; CDR3: ASSQGGQGRNEQF
length: 12; J: TRBJ2-5; V: TRBV5-1; CDR3: ASSSSTPEETQY
length: 14; J: TRBJ1-3; V: TRBV5-6; CDR3: ASSLLAGFSGNTIY
length: 13; J: TRBJ1-2; V: TRBV4-2; CDR3: ASSQDDFLNYGYT
length: 13; J: TRBJ2-5; V: TRBV7-9; CDR3: ASSLDQGWFETQY
length: 15; J: TRBJ1-4; V: TRBV19; CDR3: ASSNLGQGWLMKRLF
length: 10; J: TRBJ2-1; V: TRBV11-3; CDR3: ASSRGLGEQF
length: 11; J: TRBJ2-1; V: TRBV4-1; CDR3: ASSPLEGLEQF